These 3 T cell receptor beta chains were all obtained from the same sample, sequenced in a study of T cells in Graves' hyperthyroidism and ophthalmopathy. Using RNA transcripts as the source, TCR beta CDR3 regions were amplified. A set of HTBI primers served as the primers for a first-round RT-PCR of the TCR CDR3. Via MiXCR, TCRdb re-called the multiplex PCR reads, giving one row per CDR3 protein. The sample consists of around 600,000 distinct CDR3 sequences, approximately 14% of them appearing once. Sequencing was performed on blood. The receptors originated from a woman under 30 with Graves' ophthalmopathy.

This clonotype was seen a handful of times. The chain is built from TRBV6-1 and TRBJ2-3, with unresolved D. The germline V gene has CDR1 MNHNS and CDR2 SASEGT. Trimming removed 8 bases from V and 0 bases from J, with 6 bases in between. This CDR3 is 12 amino acids long. In DNA form, the CDR3 reads TGTGCCAGCGCCGAGAGCACAGATACGCAGTATTTT. Amino acids: CASAESTDTQYF.

In its sample, this clonotype was seen a few times. The chain carries TRBV29-1 and TRBJ1-5; tentative D call: TRBD1 (5 bases). This CDR3 is 14 amino acids long. V lost 3 bases and J lost 1, with 10 bases in between. Germline CDR1 SQVTM, CDR2 ANQGSEA. The CDR3 loop is CSVDTGVSNQPQHF. CDR3 nucleotide sequence: TGCAGCGTTGATACAGGAGTGAGCAATCAGCCCCAGCATTTT. Looking up the rest from reference TRBV29-1 and TRBJ1-5 gives the full variable domain: SAVISQKPSRDICQRGTSLTIQCQVDSQVTMMFWYRQQPGQSLTLIATANQGSEATYESGFVIDKFPISRPNLTFSTLTVSNMSPEDSSIYLCSVDTGVSNQPQHFGDGTRLSIL.

This clonotype was detected only a few times. The chain links TRBV7-9 to TRBJ2-1; D gene uncertain. This CDR3 has 13 residues. The germline V gene has CDR1 SEHNR and CDR2 FQNEAQ (reference sequence). V gave up 1 base and J gave up 5 bases, with 6 bases separating them. CDR3 coding DNA: TGTGCCAGCAGCTTAGTTCGGCACAATGAGCAGTTCTTC. This gives the protein CASSLVRHNEQFF.